This entry concerns a single T cell receptor (beta chain). Its antigen is unidentified. The PCR used 60 Vbeta and 13 Jbeta primers. TCRdb's table, derived via immunoSEQ multiplex PCR, lists solely in-frame clones and lacks some. The repertoire holds about 200,000 clones, with more than 75% as singletons. The ends lost 5 bases at V and 1 base at J; junction bases unmatched: 8. Germline CDR1 reads SGDLS; CDR2 reads YYNGEE. This CDR3 is built from 15 residues. The sample belongs to a study of cytomegalovirus exposure and HLA in healthy donors. Findings and caveats of the study: Overall, roughly 150 TCR beta chains were annotated as cytomegalovirus-associated. A later analysis appeared to link common viral pathogens to several of the most significant clusters. Later analysis demonstrated an association between a missense DCLRE1C variant and TCR beta V- and J-gene trimming. Per a later analysis, 15,000 to 20,000 TCR beta sequences showed association with HLA alleles at 0.05 false discovery rate.

Material: PBMCs. V usage is TRBV9 and J usage is TRBJ2-7, with 8 positions matching TRBD2. This clonotype originated in a woman aged 18-29 years in good health and CMV-seronegative. As DNA, the CDR3 is TGTGCCAGCAGTGCCCTAGCGGGCCCTTCCTACGAGCAGTACTTC. Translated, it gives CASSALAGPSYEQYF.